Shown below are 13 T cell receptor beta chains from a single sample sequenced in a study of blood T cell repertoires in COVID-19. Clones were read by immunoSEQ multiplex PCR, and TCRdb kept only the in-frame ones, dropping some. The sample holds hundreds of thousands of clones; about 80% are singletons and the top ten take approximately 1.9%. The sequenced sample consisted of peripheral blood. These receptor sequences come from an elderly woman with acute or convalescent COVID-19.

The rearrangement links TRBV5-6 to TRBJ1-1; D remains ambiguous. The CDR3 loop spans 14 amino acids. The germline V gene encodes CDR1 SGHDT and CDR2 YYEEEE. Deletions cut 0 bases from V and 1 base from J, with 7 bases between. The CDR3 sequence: CASSLAAGNTEAFF. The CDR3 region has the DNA TGTGCCAGCAGCTTGGCGGCGGGGAACACTGAAGCTTTCTTT.

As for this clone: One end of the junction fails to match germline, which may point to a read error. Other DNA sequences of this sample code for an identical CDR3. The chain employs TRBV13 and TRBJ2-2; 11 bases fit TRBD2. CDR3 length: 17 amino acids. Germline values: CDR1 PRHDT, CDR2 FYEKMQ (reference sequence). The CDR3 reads CASSPRLAGGDTGELFF. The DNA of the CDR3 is TGTGCTAGCAGCCCACGGTTAGCGGGAGGGGACACCGGGGAGCTGTTTTTT.

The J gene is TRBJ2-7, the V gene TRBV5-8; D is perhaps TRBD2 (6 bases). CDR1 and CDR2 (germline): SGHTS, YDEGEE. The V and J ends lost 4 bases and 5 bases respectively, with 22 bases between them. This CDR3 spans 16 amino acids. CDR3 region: CASSTRGARGLNEQYF. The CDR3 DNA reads TGTGCCAGCAGCACTCGCGGGGCTCGGGGACTGAACGAGCAGTACTTC.

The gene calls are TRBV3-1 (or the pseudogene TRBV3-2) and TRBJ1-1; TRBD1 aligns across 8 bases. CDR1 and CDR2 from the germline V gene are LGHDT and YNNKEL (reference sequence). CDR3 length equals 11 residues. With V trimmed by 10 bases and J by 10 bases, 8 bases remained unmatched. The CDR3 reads CATSDRVRAFF. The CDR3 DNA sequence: TGTGCCACCTCGGACAGGGTCAGAGCTTTCTTT.

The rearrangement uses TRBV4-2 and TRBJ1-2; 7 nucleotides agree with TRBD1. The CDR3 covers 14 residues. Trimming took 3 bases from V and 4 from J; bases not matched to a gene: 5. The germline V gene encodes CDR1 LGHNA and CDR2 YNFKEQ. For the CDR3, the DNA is TGTGCCAGCAGCCAGGACAGGACCTCCTATGGCTACACCTTC. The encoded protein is CASSQDRTSYGYTF.

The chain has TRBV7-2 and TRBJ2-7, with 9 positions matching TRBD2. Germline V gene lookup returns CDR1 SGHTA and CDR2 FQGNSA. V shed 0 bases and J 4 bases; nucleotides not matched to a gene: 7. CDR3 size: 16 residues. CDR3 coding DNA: TGTGCCAGCAGCTTAGCAGTTGCGGGAGGGATGTACGAGCAGTACTTC. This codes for CASSLAVAGGMYEQYF. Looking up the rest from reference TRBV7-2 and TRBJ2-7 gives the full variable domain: GAGVSQSPSNKVTEKGKDVELRCDPISGHTALYWYRQSLGQGLEFLIYFQGNSAPDKSGLPSDRFSAERTGGSVSTLTIQRTQQEDSAVYLCASSLAVAGGMYEQYFGPGTRLTVT.

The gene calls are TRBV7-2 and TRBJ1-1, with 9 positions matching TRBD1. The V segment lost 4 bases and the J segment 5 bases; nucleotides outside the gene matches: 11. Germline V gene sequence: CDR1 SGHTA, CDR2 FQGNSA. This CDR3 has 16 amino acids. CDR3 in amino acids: CASSSPGTGRWTEAFF. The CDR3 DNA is TGTGCCAGCAGCTCCCCGGGGACAGGGCGGTGGACTGAAGCTTTCTTT. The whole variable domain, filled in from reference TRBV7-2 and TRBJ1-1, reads GAGVSQSPSNKVTEKGKDVELRCDPISGHTALYWYRQSLGQGLEFLIYFQGNSAPDKSGLPSDRFSAERTGGSVSTLTIQRTQQEDSAVYLCASSSPGTGRWTEAFFGQGTRLTVV.

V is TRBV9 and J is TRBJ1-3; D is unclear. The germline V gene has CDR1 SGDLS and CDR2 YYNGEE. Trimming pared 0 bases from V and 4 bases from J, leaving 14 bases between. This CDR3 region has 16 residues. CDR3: CASSVDPGSRGNTIYF. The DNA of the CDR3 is TGTGCCAGCAGCGTAGATCCGGGATCGAGAGGAAACACCATATATTTT. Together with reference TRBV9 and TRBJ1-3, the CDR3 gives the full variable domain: DSGVTQTPKHLITATGQRVTLRCSPRSGDLSVYWYQQSLDQGLQFLIQYYNGEERAKGNILERFSAQQFPDLHSELNLSSLELGDSALYFCASSVDPGSRGNTIYFGEGSWLTVV.

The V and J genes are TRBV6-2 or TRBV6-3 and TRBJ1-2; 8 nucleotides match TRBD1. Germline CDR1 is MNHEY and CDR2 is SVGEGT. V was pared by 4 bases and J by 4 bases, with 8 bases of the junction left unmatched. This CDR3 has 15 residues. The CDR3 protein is CASSSPRTGPYGYTF. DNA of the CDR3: TGTGCCAGCAGTTCCCCTCGGACAGGGCCCTATGGCTACACCTTC.

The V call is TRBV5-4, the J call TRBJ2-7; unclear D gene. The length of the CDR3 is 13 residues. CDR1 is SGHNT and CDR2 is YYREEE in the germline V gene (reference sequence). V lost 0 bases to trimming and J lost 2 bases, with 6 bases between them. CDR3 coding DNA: TGTGCCAGCAGCTTGGGCGGAACCTACGAGCAGTACTTC. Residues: CASSLGGTYEQYF. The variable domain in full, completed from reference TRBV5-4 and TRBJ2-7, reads ETGVTQSPTHLIKTRGQQVTLRCSSQSGHNTVSWYQQALGQGPQFIFQYYREEENGRGNFPPRFSGLQFPNYSSELNVNALELDDSALYLCASSLGGTYEQYFGPGTRLTVT.

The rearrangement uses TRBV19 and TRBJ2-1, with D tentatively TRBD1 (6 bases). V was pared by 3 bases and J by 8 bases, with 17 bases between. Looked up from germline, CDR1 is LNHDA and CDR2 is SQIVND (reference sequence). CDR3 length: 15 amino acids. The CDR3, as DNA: TGTGCCAGTAGTATTCGTAGCGTCAGGGGTTATGAGCAGTTCTTC. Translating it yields CASSIRSVRGYEQFF. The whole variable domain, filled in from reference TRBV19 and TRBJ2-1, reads DGGITQSPKYLFRKEGQNVTLSCEQNLNHDAMYWYRQDPGQGLRLIYYSQIVNDFQKGDIAEGYSVSREKKESFPLTVTSAQKNPTAFYLCASSIRSVRGYEQFFGPGTRLTVL.

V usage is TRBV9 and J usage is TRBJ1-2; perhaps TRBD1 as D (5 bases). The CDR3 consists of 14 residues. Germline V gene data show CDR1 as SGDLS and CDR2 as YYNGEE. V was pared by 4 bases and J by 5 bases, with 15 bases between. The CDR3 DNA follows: TGTGCCAGCAGCCCCAGGGAAATAGCATATGGCTACACCTTC. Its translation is CASSPREIAYGYTF.

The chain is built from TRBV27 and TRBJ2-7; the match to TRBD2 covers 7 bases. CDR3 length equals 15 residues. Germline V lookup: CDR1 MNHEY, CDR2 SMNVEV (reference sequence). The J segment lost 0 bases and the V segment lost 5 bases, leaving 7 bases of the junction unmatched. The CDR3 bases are TGTGCCAGCAGTCCCCGACTAGCACCCTCCTACGAGCAGTACTTC. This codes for CASSPRLAPSYEQYF.